This T cell receptor (beta chain) was observed in a study of regulatory T cells in long-lasting Graves disease. Documented time point: persistent/refractory GD, antithyroid drugs over 5 years with positive TRAb. RNA from PBMCs was the source of the TCR library. Arm-PCR with iRepertoire HTBI primers amplified the CDR3 regions for these TCR beta libraries. MiXCR was run by TCRdb on the multiplex PCR reads, yielding one entry per CDR3 protein. The data hold approximately 400,000 distinct CDR3 sequences, with less than 25% observed a single time. Whole-study findings and limits: Small numbers of samples may have cut accuracy.

The V gene's germline CDR1 is MNHEY and CDR2 SVGEGT. This CDR3 contains 14 residues. With 6 bases clipped from V and 5 bases from J, the junction kept 9 bases outside the gene matches. On this clonotype itself: Its antigen is currently unknown.

V is TRBV6-2 or TRBV6-3 and J is TRBJ2-5; 7 nucleotides match TRBD1. The source was peripheral blood mononuclear cells (PBMCs), collected when the disease was refractory, from a patient treated with antithyroid drugs. This TCR came from a female donor with Graves disease. CDR3 nucleotide sequence: TGTGCCAGCAGACCTCGGACAGGCGGGGAGACCCAGTACTTC. Protein product: CASRPRTGGETQYF.